The 8 T cell receptor beta chains presented below share a single source sample, sequenced in a study of CD8+CD57+ T cells in acquired aplastic anemia (dated by TCRdb to between 2018 and 2020). The patients picked for sequencing were ones in whom flow cytometry had shown an expansion of CD8+CD57+ cells. The listed sequencing device is Illumina HiSeq 2000. Profiling of TCR beta VDJ combinations and CDR3 sequences used genomic DNA as the template. TCRdb reanalyzed the raw reads on its own, using fastp at Q25 for trimming and MiXCR for clone calling, and kept in-frame beta chains. Rows merge per CDR3 protein into single entries with the most common DNA and genes. This sample lists under 500,000 distinct CDR3 sequences; around 30% were detected once. Under 0.95% of the sample lies in the top ten. Sequencing was performed on sorted CD4+, CD8+, or CD8+CD57+ T cells (not recorded which) from PBMCs. Receptors were obtained from a human donor with aplastic anemia.

The chain employs TRBV27 and TRBJ1-2; D may be TRBD1 (5 bases). The CDR3 is 16 amino acids. The ends were cut back, 6 bases at V and 4 bases at J, with 21 bases in the middle. From germline, CDR1 is MNHEY and CDR2 SMNVEV (reference sequence). The CDR3 is CASSLGPGLGSYGYTF. CDR3 nucleotides: TGTGCCAGCAGCCTTGGGCCGGGACTGGGGAGCTATGGCTACACCTTC.

The chain combines TRBV9 with TRBJ2-5; D may be TRBD1 or TRBD2 (6 bases each). V was shortened by 3 bases and J by 4 bases, with 13 bases between the two germline ends. This CDR3 region has 14 residues. CDR1 is SGDLS and CDR2 is YYNGEE in the germline V gene. This CDR3 is CASSAPGGPETQYF. CDR3 coding DNA: TGTGCCAGCAGCGCCCCCGGGGGCCCAGAGACCCAGTACTTC.

This clonotype was picked up many times. The chain combines TRBV19 with TRBJ1-2; tentatively, D is TRBD1 (5 bases). The CDR3 is made up of 16 amino acids. Germline values: CDR1 LNHDA, CDR2 SQIVND (reference sequence). Between the trimmed V and J ends, which lost 3 bases and 4 bases, there was a span of 18 bases. CDR3 sequence: CASSIPGGRGGYGYTF. CDR3 DNA: TGTGCCAGTAGTATTCCTGGAGGTAGGGGCGGCTATGGCTACACCTTC.

The chain carries TRBV7-9 and TRBJ1-2; no firm D call. This CDR3 has 13 residues. V was trimmed by 11 bases and J by 2 bases, leaving 15 bases between them. Germline CDR1 is SEHNR and CDR2 is FQNEAQ (reference sequence). DNA of the CDR3: TGTGCCTCCCGGATGTCGGCCAACTATGGCTACACCTTC. It translates to CASRMSANYGYTF.

Note on this clonotype: It may be a read error: a sequence one base away is much more abundant. The chain couples TRBV7-9 to TRBJ2-7; perhaps TRBD2 as D (5 bases). This CDR3 region has 13 residues. Germline values: CDR1 SEHNR, CDR2 FQNEAQ (reference sequence). CDR3 coding DNA: TGTGCCAGCAGCTGGGAGCCAGCCTACGAGCAGTGCTTC. This translates into CASSWEPAYEQCF.

This clonotype showed up many times. J is TRBJ2-7 and V is TRBV7-2; no definite D call. The ends were cut back, 3 bases at V and 6 bases at J, with 15 bases in the middle. In germline, CDR1 is SGHTA, CDR2 FQGNSA. This CDR3 comprises 14 residues. For the CDR3, the DNA is TGTGCCAGCAGCTTGTTAATGGCTGGCGCCGAGCAGTACTTC. Translated, it gives CASSLLMAGAEQYF.

This clonotype has a count of ten or more. The rearrangement uses TRBV5-1 and TRBJ1-2; a possible D gene is TRBD1 (6 bases). Germline V gene data show CDR1 as SGHRS and CDR2 as YFSETQ. The CDR3 contains 13 residues. V lost 4 bases to trimming and J lost 2 bases, with 9 bases between them. This CDR3 is CASSTGPNYGYTF. The DNA for the CDR3 is TGCGCCAGCAGCACAGGGCCCAACTATGGCTACACCTTC.

The table lists this clonotype with many counts. The germline gene is not matched at one end of the junction; a read error may be the cause. The chain is built from TRBV29-1 and TRBJ1-2, with D unclear. Germline CDR1 SQVTM, CDR2 ANQGSEA. The CDR3 totals 11 residues. The CDR3 reads CSVENPPRYSF. The CDR3 DNA is TGCAGCGTTGAAAACCCCCCGCGCTATTCCTTC.